This T cell receptor (beta chain) was identified during a study of persistence of HIV-infected CD4 T cells. This was the immunoSEQ version 4 assay in survey mode. Each sample used up to about 1 ug genomic DNA diluted to around 9.3 ng/uL. Profiled with immunoSEQ multiplex PCR; TCRdb holds only in-frame clones, not every one. The sample holds tens of thousands of clones, about four fifths seen once. Cells were stimulated with overlapping HIV-1 Gag 15-mer peptides. Memory cells lacking CD40L and CD69 with high CD45RO were sorted. Study-wide results and limits: CMV- and Gag-responding cells had lower TCRbeta richness than CD3/CD28-responding cells.

Concerning this clone: Its specificity is not known.

The V gene's germline CDR1 is LGHNA and CDR2 YSLEER. There are 13 residues in the CDR3. V shed 1 base and J shed 7 bases, with 7 bases lying between them. The chain couples TRBV4-3 to TRBJ1-4; D ambiguous. The sequence derives from an adult woman with HIV who was CMV-seropositive. The input for sequencing was CD4+ T cells sorted from PBMCs after approximately 19-hour stimulation, taken from a patient who received antiretroviral therapy. CDR3 DNA: TGCGCCAGCAGCCAAGGGGAGCGTGAAAAACTGTTTTTT. Protein product: CASSQGEREKLFF.